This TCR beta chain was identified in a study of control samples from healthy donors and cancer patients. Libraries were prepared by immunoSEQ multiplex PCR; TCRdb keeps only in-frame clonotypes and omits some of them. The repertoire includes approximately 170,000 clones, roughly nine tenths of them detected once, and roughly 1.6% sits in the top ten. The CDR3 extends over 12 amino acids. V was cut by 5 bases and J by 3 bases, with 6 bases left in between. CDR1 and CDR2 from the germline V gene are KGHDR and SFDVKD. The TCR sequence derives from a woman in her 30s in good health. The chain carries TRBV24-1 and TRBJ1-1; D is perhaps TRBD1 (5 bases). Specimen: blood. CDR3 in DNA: TGTGCCACCAGTGCGGGGGACACTGAAGCTTTCTTT. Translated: CATSAGDTEAFF.